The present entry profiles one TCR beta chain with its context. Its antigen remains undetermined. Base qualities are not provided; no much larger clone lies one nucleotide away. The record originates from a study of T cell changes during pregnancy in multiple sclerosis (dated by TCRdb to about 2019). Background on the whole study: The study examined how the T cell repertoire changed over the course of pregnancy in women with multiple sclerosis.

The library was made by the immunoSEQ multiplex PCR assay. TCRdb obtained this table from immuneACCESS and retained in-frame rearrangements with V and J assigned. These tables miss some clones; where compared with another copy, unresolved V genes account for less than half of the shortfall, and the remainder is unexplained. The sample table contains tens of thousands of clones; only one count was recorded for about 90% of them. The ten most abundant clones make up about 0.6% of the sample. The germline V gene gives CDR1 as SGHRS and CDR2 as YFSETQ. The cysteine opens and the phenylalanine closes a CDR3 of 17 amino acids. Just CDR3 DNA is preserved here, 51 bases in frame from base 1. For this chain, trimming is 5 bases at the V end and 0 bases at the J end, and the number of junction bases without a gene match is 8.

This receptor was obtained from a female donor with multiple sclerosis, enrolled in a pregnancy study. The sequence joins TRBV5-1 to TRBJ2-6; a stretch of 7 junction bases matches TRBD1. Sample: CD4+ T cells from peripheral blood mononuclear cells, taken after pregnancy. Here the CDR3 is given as CASRSGTVISGANVLTF. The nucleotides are TGCGCCAGCAGGTCGGGGACAGTGATCTCTGGGGCCAACGTCCTGACTTTC.